This TCR beta chain is drawn from a study of CD8+CD57+ T cells in acquired aplastic anemia. Study-level background: Quantities of DNA derived from sorted CD4+ and CD8+ cells averaged around 3 ug. Average CD4+ read depth in healthy donors was approximately 11 million reads.

Study outcomes and limitations: CD8+ Simpson's diversity did not differ significantly between patients and controls. Some 27 CD8+ CDR3 sequences were shared between patients and controls.

V shed 6 bases, J shed 4 bases, and the junction held 6 bases outside the gene matches. The CDR3 covers 14 residues. Germline loops: CDR1 SGHTA, CDR2 FQGNSA. Template material for TCR beta VDJ and CDR3 profiling consisted of genomic DNA. TCRdb ran MiXCR on the reads and lists one entry per CDR3 protein. The profile covers some 130,000 distinct CDR3 sequences, with more than 35% appearing a single time and roughly 8.9% taken by the ten largest. This clonotype showed up many times. Its cognate antigen is unknown. Input material: sorted CD4+, CD8+, or CD8+CD57+ T cells (not recorded which) from PBMCs. The rearrangement joins TRBV7-2 to TRBJ2-5; 9 nucleotides match TRBD1. The clonotype originates from a human donor in good health, serving as a control. CDR3 in amino acids: CASRPDRGRETQYF. CDR3 in DNA: TGTGCCAGCAGGCCCGACAGGGGGAGAGAGACCCAGTACTTC.